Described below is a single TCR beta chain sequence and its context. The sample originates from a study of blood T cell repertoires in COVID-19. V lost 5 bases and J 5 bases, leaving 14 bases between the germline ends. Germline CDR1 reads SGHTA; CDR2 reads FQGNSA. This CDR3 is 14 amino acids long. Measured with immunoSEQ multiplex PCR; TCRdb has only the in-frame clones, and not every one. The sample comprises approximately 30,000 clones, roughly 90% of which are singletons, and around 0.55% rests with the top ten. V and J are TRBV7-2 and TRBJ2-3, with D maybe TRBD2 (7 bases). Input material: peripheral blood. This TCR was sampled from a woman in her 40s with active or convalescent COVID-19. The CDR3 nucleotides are TGTGCCAGCAGCCCGGGGGGCCTAATAGATACGCAGTATTTT. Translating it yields CASSPGGLIDTQYF. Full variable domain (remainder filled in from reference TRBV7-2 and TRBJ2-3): GAGVSQSPSNKVTEKGKDVELRCDPISGHTALYWYRQSLGQGLEFLIYFQGNSAPDKSGLPSDRFSAERTGGSVSTLTIQRTQQEDSAVYLCASSPGGLIDTQYFGPGTRLTVL.